This T cell receptor (beta chain) was sequenced for a study of human T cells and chemical hapten exposure. Study-level results: Sensitization with DPC brought no change to TCRs above 1 in 1000 in frequency.

Time point given: patch test 3, about 24 weeks after DPC sensitization. Treatment defined: therapeutic diphenylcyclopropenone sensitization with weekly scalp DPC. Trimming shortened V by 7 bases and J by 3 bases, and 19 bases separated the two germline ends. Looked up from germline, CDR1 is DFQATT and CDR2 is SNEGSKA (reference sequence). The CDR3 is 14 amino acids. Remarks on this clonotype: The antigen is not known.

Each CDR3 protein gets one entry after TCRdb re-called the RACE reads with MiXCR. Of 60,000 to 65,000 distinct CDR3 sequences in the sample, 11% were seen once. The TCR comes from a woman aged 25 to 45 with alopecia areata. Some clones in this sample may be carry-over from other donors' samples. The starting material was whole blood, obtained in connection with sensitization to the hapten diphenylcyclopropenone (DPC). The genes are TRBV20-1 and TRBJ2-7; maybe TRBD2 (6 bases). In DNA, the CDR3 is TGCAGTGGGGAAGGAGGGCAACTAAACTACGAGCAGTACTTC. This codes for CSGEGGQLNYEQYF.